These T cell receptor beta chains were read from a single sample in a study of blood T cell repertoires in COVID-19. Sequencing was performed with immunoSEQ multiplex PCR; in TCRdb, only in-frame clones are kept and a portion is missing. Of roughly 300,000 clones detected, 80% to 95% appear once; the ten largest clones hold under 7%. Source material: peripheral blood. All receptors come from a woman aged 25 to 39 with COVID-19, enrolled during active disease. CDR3s include the opening cysteine and the closing phenylalanine or tryptophan. The order of the fields is D gene, J gene, V gene, CDR3 protein. A D gene is named only where the DNA matches it firmly.

-,TRBJ1-5,TRBV2,CASSLTGGNQPQHF
TRBD2,TRBJ2-1,TRBV2,CASSTWGGEQFF
-,TRBJ2-7,TRBV6-5,CASSTSLYEQYF
-,TRBJ2-1,TRBV5-1,CASSTLALSSYNEQFF
TRBD1,TRBJ1-6,TRBV7-9,CASSSPGQEGSPLHF
-,TRBJ2-4,TRBV24-1,CATSDRVNIQYF
-,TRBJ2-1,TRBV7-9,CASSLANRDEQFF
-,TRBJ1-2,TRBV11-2,CASSLDYRHSTNYGYTF
-,TRBJ1-5,TRBV7-9,CASSSLSESQPQHF
TRBD1,TRBJ1-5,TRBV5-8,CASSLRQGVIRAQHF
TRBD2,TRBJ2-1,TRBV9,CASSVAGGPYNEQFF
-,TRBJ1-1,TRBV30,CAWSVGRGTEAFF
-,TRBJ1-3,TRBV5-1,CASSLGTSSGNTIYF
TRBD1,TRBJ2-1,TRBV14,CASRRTGSGEQFF
TRBD2,TRBJ2-3,TRBV7-8,CASSPRTSGRFLDTQYF
-,TRBJ1-2,TRBV27,CASSRLEGNYGYTF
-,TRBJ2-1,TRBV24-1,CATSDFLNEQFF
-,TRBJ2-7,TRBV2,CASTDTYEQYF
TRBD1,TRBJ1-2,TRBV19,CASSKPIRPGQENYGYTF
-,TRBJ1-6,TRBV7-2,CASSGGGGGNSPLHF
-,TRBJ2-3,TRBV18,CASSPPSGPDTQYF
TRBD1,TRBJ1-1,TRBV18,CASSTGQGMNTEAFF
-,TRBJ1-5,TRBV19,CASSIGPLASQPQHF
TRBD1,TRBJ2-3,TRBV6-4,CASSDSAGGATDTQYF
TRBD2,TRBJ2-3,TRBV24-1,CATSDRGLGTDTQYF
TRBD1,TRBJ2-1,TRBV2,CASSDGQGARYNEQFF
-,TRBJ1-5,TRBV5-5,CASSGGAGIGNQPQHF
-,TRBJ1-1,TRBV12-3/TRBV12-4,CASSFQGAEAFF
TRBD2,TRBJ2-3,TRBV20-1,CSASSSGKSGTDTQYF
TRBD1,TRBJ2-1,TRBV18,CASSPGTGLLNEQFF
-,TRBJ1-6,TRBV2,CASRVNSPLHF
TRBD2,TRBJ2-4,TRBV5-1,CASSLAGGRDIQYF
-,TRBJ1-1,TRBV30,CAWSTQSEAFF
-,TRBJ1-1,TRBV5-5,CASSQTSWALNTEAFF
-,TRBJ1-1,TRBV7-2,CASSLGGAGTEAFF
TRBD2,TRBJ2-1,TRBV7-2,CASSFGTSGGDEQFF
-,TRBJ1-2,TRBV5-1,CASSLGGSSGYTF
-,TRBJ1-6,TRBV21-1,CASSKVDTRHSPLHF
-,TRBJ1-3,TRBV6-1,CASREGTLPGNTIYF
-,TRBJ2-5,TRBV27,CASSSLIPGQETQYF
-,TRBJ2-5,TRBV29-1,CSVGRSGGWETQYF
-,TRBJ1-5,TRBV28,CASSIVRGGSVQPQHF
-,TRBJ1-5,TRBV6-1,CASSEWQGGGQPQHF
TRBD1,TRBJ1-2,TRBV4-1,CASSQGDRAVYGYTF
TRBD2,TRBJ2-2,TRBV28,CASSLDAPLAEYTGELFF
-,TRBJ2-3,TRBV11-3,CASSSRTDTDTQYF
TRBD1,TRBJ1-2,TRBV3-1/TRBV3-2,CASSRQGVGGYTF
-,TRBJ2-7,TRBV7-9,CASEALQASYEQYF